This T cell receptor (beta chain) came from a study of T cells of healthy individuals. TCRdb reanalysed the 5' RACE reads using MiXCR and keeps one entry per CDR3 protein. Of approximately 50,000 distinct CDR3 sequences listed, about 14% are singletons. V was trimmed by 0 bases and J by 3 bases, leaving 17 bases between them. CDR1 and CDR2 from the germline V gene are ENHRY and SYGVKD. CDR3 length: 17 residues. Ten or more counts support this clonotype. The clonotype was recovered from a human donor in good health. This chain joins TRBV10-3 and TRBJ1-1, with D maybe TRBD1 (6 bases). DNA of the CDR3: TGTGCCATCAGTGAGTCCAACGATCCGGGACACCACACTGAAGCTTTCTTT. Encoded protein: CAISESNDPGHHTEAFF.